Listed below are T cell receptor beta chains from one sample, sequenced in a study of blood T cell repertoires in COVID-19. Profiled with immunoSEQ multiplex PCR; TCRdb holds only in-frame clones, not every one. The sample lists 180,000 or so clones; about 78% were seen once. Sequences were obtained from peripheral blood. These receptors were collected from a woman aged 50 to 65 with active or convalescent COVID-19. Each CDR3 is given with its conserved first and last residue. The order of the fields is D gene, J gene, V gene, clone size, CDR3 protein, CDR3 DNA. The D gene is left open where the match is weak. Clone size is given for some rows only: seen once, a few or many times, or a class if the clone is expanded.

>TRBD1|TRBJ2-7|TRBV19|few
CASSIFRTGEYEQYF
TGTGCCAGTAGTATATTCCGGACAGGGGAATACGAGCAGTACTTC
>NA|TRBJ1-3|TRBV4-2|NA
CASSQDWLHSGNTIYF
TGTGCCAGCAGCCAAGATTGGCTGCACTCTGGAAACACCATATATTTT
>NA|TRBJ1-2|TRBV28|NA
CASNLGGAGDYGYTF
TGTGCCAGCAATCTTGGCGGGGCAGGAGACTATGGCTACACCTTC
>TRBD2|TRBJ2-2|TRBV3-1/TRBV3-2|many
CASSPSGAYTGELFF
TGTGCCAGCAGCCCCAGCGGGGCGTACACCGGGGAGCTGTTTTTT
>NA|TRBJ1-3|TRBV5-1|NA
CASSFGQPASGNTIYF
TGCGCCAGCAGCTTTGGACAGCCCGCCTCTGGAAACACCATATATTTT
>NA|TRBJ1-2|TRBV7-9|few
CASSLGAGRGNYGYTF
TGTGCCAGCAGCTTAGGAGCGGGGCGCGGAAACTATGGCTACACCTTC
>NA|TRBJ2-6|TRBV19|few
CASSIEGQSGANVLTF
TGTGCCAGTAGTATAGAAGGACAGTCTGGGGCCAACGTCCTGACTTTC
>NA|TRBJ1-1|TRBV19|NA
CASSIGTANTEAFF
TGTGCCAGTAGTATAGGGACAGCGAACACTGAAGCTTTCTTT
>TRBD1|TRBJ1-4|TRBV5-6|few
CASSPRGRGRGEKLFF
TGTGCCAGCAGCCCCCGGGGCAGGGGGCGAGGTGAAAAACTGTTTTTT
>NA|TRBJ1-2|TRBV18|NA
CASSQKTIGIGTSQGGYTF
TGTGCCAGCTCACAAAAGACAATCGGCATTGGTACGTCCCAGGGTGGCTACACCTTC
>NA|TRBJ1-1|TRBV4-3|NA
CASSQDQGAETEAFF
TGCGCCAGCAGCCAAGATCAAGGGGCAGAAACTGAAGCTTTCTTT
>NA|TRBJ2-2|TRBV28|once
CASSLGGHIGELFF
TGTGCCAGCAGTTTAGGCGGACATATCGGGGAGCTGTTTTTT
>NA|TRBJ2-7|TRBV25-1|NA
CASRQTVYEQYF
TGTGCCAGCAGGCAGACAGTTTACGAGCAGTACTTC
>NA|TRBJ2-7|TRBV3-1/TRBV3-2|NA
CASSQLGTSYEQYF
TGTGCCAGCAGCCAGTTAGGAACTAGCTACGAGCAGTACTTC
>NA|TRBJ2-7|TRBV6-6|many
CASSPWVDRSSYEQYF
TGTGCCAGCAGTCCCTGGGTGGACAGAAGCTCCTACGAGCAGTACTTC
>NA|TRBJ1-6|TRBV30|few
CAWSGVGGSHNSPLHF
TGTGCCTGGAGTGGGGTGGGAGGGTCCCATAATTCACCCCTCCACTTT
>NA|TRBJ2-2|TRBV25-1|NA
CASSSGKDTGELFF
TGTGCCAGCAGTTCGGGAAAGGACACCGGGGAGCTGTTTTTT
>TRBD1|TRBJ1-6|TRBV7-9|few
CASSRRQGDSPLHF
TGTGCCAGCAGCCGACGACAGGGGGATTCACCCCTCCACTTT
>NA|TRBJ1-2|TRBV9|NA
CASSAQGGYTF
TGTGCCAGCAGCGCCCAGGGCGGCTACACCTTC
>NA|TRBJ2-5|TRBV30|once
CAWSVSFQETQYF
TGTGCCTGGAGTGTGAGCTTCCAAGAGACCCAGTACTTC
>TRBD2|TRBJ2-2|TRBV7-9|NA
CASMGLAGTGELFF
TGTGCCAGCATGGGACTAGCGGGGACCGGGGAGCTGTTTTTT
>TRBD1|TRBJ2-7|TRBV5-6|few
CASSALGQTSYEQYF
TGTGCCAGCAGCGCGTTGGGACAGACCTCCTACGAGCAGTACTTC
>TRBD1|TRBJ1-4|TRBV30|NA
CAYDRVWEKLFF
TGTGCCTATGACAGGGTGTGGGAAAAACTGTTTTTT
>TRBD1|TRBJ1-2|TRBV2|NA
CASSEGQGSTLNHGYTF
TGTGCCAGCAGTGAGGGACAGGGTTCTACTCTTAACCATGGCTACACCTTC
>NA|TRBJ2-5|TRBV3-1/TRBV3-2|many
CASSHASRFQETQYF
TGTGCCAGCAGCCATGCTAGTCGGTTCCAAGAGACCCAGTACTTC